The 9 T cell receptor beta chains below all came from one sample that was sequenced in a study of cytomegalovirus exposure and HLA in healthy donors. With 60 Vbeta and 13 Jbeta primers, the PCR was carried out. The protocol was immunoSEQ multiplex PCR, while the TCRdb copy is restricted to in-frame clones and leaves out a portion. The data contain about 180,000 clones, roughly 70% of them singletons. The sample was PBMCs. These receptors were taken from a male donor in good health and CMV-seronegative.

This clone was seen a few times. V gene TRBV28 combines with J gene TRBJ1-5; perhaps TRBD1 as D (6 bases). CDR3 size: 14 residues. Trimming stripped 4 bases from V and 2 bases from J, with 9 bases between. Looked up from germline, CDR1 is MDHEN and CDR2 is SYDVKM. This CDR3 is CASSSPGGNQPQHF. CDR3 sequence (DNA): TGTGCCAGCAGTTCCCCAGGGGGCAATCAGCCCCAGCATTTT.

CDR3 in DNA: TGTGCCAGCAGCTTGGGGGGGCCATATGATAGCAATCAGCCCCAGCATTTT. Its translation is CASSLGGPYDSNQPQHF. The genes are TRBV5-4 and TRBJ1-5; D possibly corresponds to TRBD1 (6 bases). There are 17 residues in the CDR3. Germline loops: CDR1 SGHNT, CDR2 YYREEE (reference sequence). Trimming took off 0 bases at V and 0 bases at J, with 13 bases between the two ends.

CDR3 region: CASSQDGQREGVGKNIQYF. CDR3 nucleotide sequence: TGCGCCAGCAGCCAAGATGGCCAGCGGGAGGGGGTCGGCAAAAACATTCAGTACTTC. The chain uses TRBV4-3 and TRBJ2-4; 10 nucleotides agree with TRBD2. The CDR3 has 19 residues. The V and J ends lost 0 bases and 3 bases, in that order; junction bases with no gene match: 11. Looked up from germline, CDR1 is LGHNA and CDR2 is YSLEER.

This chain uses TRBV6-1 with TRBJ1-6; TRBD1 might be the D (6 bases). Germline V gene lookup returns CDR1 MNHNS and CDR2 SASEGT. The V end was cut by 10 bases, the J end by 5 bases, with 15 bases between. This CDR3 contains 14 residues. The CDR3 loop is CAIRRTDNNSPLHF. CDR3 DNA sequence: TGTGCCATCCGGAGGACAGATAATAATTCACCCCTCCACTTT.

The chain is built from TRBV30 and TRBJ1-2; D is possibly TRBD1 (5 bases). Trimming shortened V by 0 bases and J by 8 bases, and 13 bases separated the two germline ends. This CDR3 region has 13 residues. Germline V gene lookup returns CDR1 GTSNPN and CDR2 SVGIG (reference sequence). The CDR3, as DNA: TGTGCCTGGAGTGTACGGGGGACGGAAGGCTACACCTTC. Translation gives CAWSVRGTEGYTF.

J is TRBJ2-3 and V is TRBV14, with 8 bases identical to TRBD2. The CDR3 has 16 residues. The V segment lost 3 bases and the J segment 2 bases; nucleotides outside the gene matches: 7. CDR1 is SGHDN, CDR2 FVKESK, per germline. As DNA, the CDR3 is TGTGCCAGCAGCCAGCTAAGAGCGGGAGACACAGATACGCAGTATTTT. Translating gives CASSQLRAGDTDTQYF.

The rearrangement links TRBV28 to TRBJ2-1; TRBD2 aligns across 12 bases. The CDR3 length is 18 residues. CDR1 MDHEN and CDR2 SYDVKM come from the germline V gene. V dropped 4 bases and J dropped 2; count of bases not matched to a gene: 9. In DNA form, the CDR3 reads TGTGCCAGCAGTTATCCGACTAGCGGGAGCCTCCCCTACAATGAGCAGTTCTTC. Encoded protein: CASSYPTSGSLPYNEQFF.

The chain couples TRBV11-2 to TRBJ2-7, with 7 nucleotides matching TRBD1. The CDR3 runs 15 residues. The J segment lost 2 bases and the V segment lost 0 bases, leaving 4 bases of the junction unmatched. Per germline, CDR1 SGHAT and CDR2 FQNNGV. The CDR3 loop is CASSLEGTEAYEQYF. CDR3 in DNA: TGTGCCAGCAGCTTAGAAGGGACAGAAGCCTACGAGCAGTACTTC.

The V and J genes are TRBV28 and TRBJ2-7; TRBD2 is a possible D gene (5 bases). The CDR3 length is 14 residues. Trimming took 6 bases from V and 4 from J, leaving 16 bases between them. CDR1 is MDHEN, CDR2 SYDVKM, per germline. This CDR3 is CASSLGYVAYEQYF. The CDR3 DNA reads as TGTGCCAGCAGCCTCGGCTACGTAGCGTACGAGCAGTACTTC.